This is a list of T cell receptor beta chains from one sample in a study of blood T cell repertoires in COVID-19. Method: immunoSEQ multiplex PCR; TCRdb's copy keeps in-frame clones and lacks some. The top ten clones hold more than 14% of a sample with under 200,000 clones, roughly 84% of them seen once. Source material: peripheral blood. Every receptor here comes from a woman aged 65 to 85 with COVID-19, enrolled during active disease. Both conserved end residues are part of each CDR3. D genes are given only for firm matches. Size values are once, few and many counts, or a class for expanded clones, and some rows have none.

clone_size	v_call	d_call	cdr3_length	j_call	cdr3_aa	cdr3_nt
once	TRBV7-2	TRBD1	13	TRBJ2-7	CASSFNRGPEQYF	TGTGCCAGCAGCTTTAACAGGGGGCCTGAGCAGTACTTC
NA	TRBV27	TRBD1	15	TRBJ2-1	CASSLATGLVGEQFF	TGTGCCAGCAGTCTCGCGACAGGGCTTGTGGGTGAGCAGTTCTTC
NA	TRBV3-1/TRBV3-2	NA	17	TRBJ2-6	CASSQEGRFSGANVLTF	TGTGCCAGCAGCCAAGAGGGGAGGTTCTCTGGGGCCAACGTCCTGACTTTC
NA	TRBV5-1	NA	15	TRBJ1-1	CASSLAGPGGPEAFF	TGCGCCAGCAGCTTGGCGGGCCCTGGCGGGCCTGAAGCTTTCTTT
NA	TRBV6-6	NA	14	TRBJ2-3	CASSPDRDSDTQYF	TGTGCCAGCAGTCCCGACCGGGACTCAGATACGCAGTATTTT
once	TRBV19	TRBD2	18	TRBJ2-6	CASSTQRGPAPGANVLTF	TGTGCCAGTAGTACCCAGCGGGGGCCCGCCCCTGGGGCCAACGTCCTGACTTTC
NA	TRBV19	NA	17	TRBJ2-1	CASSIRSGLGGYNEQFF	TGTGCCAGTAGTATTCGGTCAGGTCTAGGGGGATACAATGAGCAGTTCTTC
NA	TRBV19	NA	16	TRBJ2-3	CASSGTYRASTDTQYF	TGTGCCAGTAGTGGGACGTACAGGGCTAGCACAGATACGCAGTATTTT
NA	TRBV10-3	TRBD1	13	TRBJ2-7	CAISETTGGEQYF	TGTGCCATCAGTGAGACGACAGGGGGCGAGCAGTACTTC
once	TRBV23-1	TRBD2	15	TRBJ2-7	CASSRLSGRKYEQYF	TGCGCCAGCAGTCGGCTTAGCGGGAGAAAGTACGAGCAGTACTTC
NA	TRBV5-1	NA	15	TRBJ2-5	CASSFSTAEQETQYF	TGCGCCAGCAGCTTCAGTACGGCGGAACAAGAGACCCAGTACTTC
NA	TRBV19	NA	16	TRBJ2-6	CASTLERGVGANVLTF	TGTGCCAGTACCCTAGAACGCGGAGTTGGGGCCAACGTCCTGACTTTC
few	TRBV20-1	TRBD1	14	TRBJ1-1	CSASFTGGYTEAFF	TGCAGTGCTAGTTTTACAGGGGGGTACACTGAAGCTTTCTTT
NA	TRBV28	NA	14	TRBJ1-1	CASRPQGRYTEAFF	TGTGCCAGCAGGCCGCAGGGCCGATACACTGAAGCTTTCTTT
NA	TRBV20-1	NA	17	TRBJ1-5	CSASDLRETYSNQPQHF	TGCAGTGCTAGTGACCTCCGGGAAACTTATAGCAATCAGCCCCAGCATTTT
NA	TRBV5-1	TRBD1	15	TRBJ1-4	CASSKLTGGAEKLFF	TGCGCCAGCAGTAAACTGACAGGGGGCGCGGAAAAACTGTTTTTT
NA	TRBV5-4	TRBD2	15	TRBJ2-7	CASSLEGTIEDEQYF	TGTGCCAGCAGCTTGGAAGGGACTATAGAGGACGAGCAGTACTTC
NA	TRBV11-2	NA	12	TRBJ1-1	CASSFSGEEAFF	TGTGCCAGCAGCTTCTCCGGGGAGGAAGCTTTCTTT
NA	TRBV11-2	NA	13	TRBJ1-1	CASSLGQNTEAFF	TGTGCCAGCAGCTTAGGGCAGAACACTGAAGCTTTCTTT
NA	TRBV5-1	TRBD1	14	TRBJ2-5	CASSTSGTGETQYF	TGCGCCAGCAGCACGAGCGGGACAGGGGAGACCCAGTACTTC
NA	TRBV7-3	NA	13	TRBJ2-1	CASSDSPGNEQFF	TGTGCCAGCAGCGACAGCCCAGGGAATGAGCAGTTCTTC
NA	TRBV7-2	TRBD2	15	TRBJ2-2	CASNSAGPNTGELFF	TGTGCCAGTAATTCAGCGGGGCCGAACACCGGGGAGCTGTTTTTT
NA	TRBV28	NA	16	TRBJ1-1	CASSSLWGRARTEAFF	TGTGCCAGCAGTTCATTATGGGGGCGGGCGAGGACTGAAGCTTTCTTT
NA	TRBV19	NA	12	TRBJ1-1	CASSIDGTEAFF	TGTGCCAGTAGTATCGACGGGACTGAAGCTTTCTTT
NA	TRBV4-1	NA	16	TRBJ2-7	CASSQEVAQSTYEQYF	TGCGCCAGCAGCCAAGAGGTAGCGCAATCAACCTACGAGCAGTACTTC
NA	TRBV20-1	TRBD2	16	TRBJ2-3	CSASRGGGLIMGTQYF	TGCAGTGCTAGTCGCGGGGGGGGCCTTATTATGGGTACGCAGTATTTT
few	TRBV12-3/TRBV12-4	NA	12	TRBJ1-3	CASSYMGNTIYF	TGTGCCAGCAGTTATATGGGAAACACCATATATTTT
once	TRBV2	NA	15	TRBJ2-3	CASTEWGVSTDTQYF	TGTGCCAGCACAGAATGGGGGGTTAGCACAGATACGCAGTATTTT